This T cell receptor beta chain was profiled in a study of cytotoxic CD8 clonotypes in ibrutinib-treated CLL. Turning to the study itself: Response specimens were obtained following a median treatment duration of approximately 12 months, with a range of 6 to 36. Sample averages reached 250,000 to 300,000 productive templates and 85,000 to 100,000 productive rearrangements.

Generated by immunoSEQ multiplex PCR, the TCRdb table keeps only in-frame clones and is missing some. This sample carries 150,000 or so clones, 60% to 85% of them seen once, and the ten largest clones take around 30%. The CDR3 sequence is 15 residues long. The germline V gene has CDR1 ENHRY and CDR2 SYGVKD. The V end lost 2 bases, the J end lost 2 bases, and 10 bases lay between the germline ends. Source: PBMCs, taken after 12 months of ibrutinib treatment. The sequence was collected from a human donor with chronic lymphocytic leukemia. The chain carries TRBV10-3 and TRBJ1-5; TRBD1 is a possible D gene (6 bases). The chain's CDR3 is CAISEGRGRNQPQHF. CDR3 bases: TGTGCCATCAGTGAGGGCAGGGGTCGCAATCAGCCCCAGCATTTT.